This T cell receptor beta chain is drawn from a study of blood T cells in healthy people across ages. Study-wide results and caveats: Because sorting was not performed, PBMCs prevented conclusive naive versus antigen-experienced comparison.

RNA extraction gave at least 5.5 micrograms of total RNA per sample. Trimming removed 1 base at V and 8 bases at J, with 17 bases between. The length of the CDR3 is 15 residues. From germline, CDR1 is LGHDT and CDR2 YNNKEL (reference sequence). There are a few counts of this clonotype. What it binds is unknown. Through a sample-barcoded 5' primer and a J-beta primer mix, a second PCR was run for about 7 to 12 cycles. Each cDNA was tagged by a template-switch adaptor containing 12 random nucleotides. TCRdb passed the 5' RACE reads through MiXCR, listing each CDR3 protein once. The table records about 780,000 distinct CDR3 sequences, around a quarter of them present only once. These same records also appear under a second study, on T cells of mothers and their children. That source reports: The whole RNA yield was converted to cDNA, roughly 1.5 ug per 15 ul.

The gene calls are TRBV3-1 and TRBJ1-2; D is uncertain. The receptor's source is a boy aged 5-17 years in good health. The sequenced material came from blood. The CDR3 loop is CASSQAPFTSLGYTF. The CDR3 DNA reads TGTGCCAGCAGCCAAGCCCCCTTTACCAGTCTGGGCTACACCTTC.